This T cell receptor beta chain is drawn from a study of blood T cell repertoires in COVID-19 (TCRdb year 2020). Regarding the complete study: The collaborator samples originated in the United States, Italy and Spain and spanned the acute and convalescent phases of COVID-19. The material from the prospective study consisted of cDNA or gDNA derived from T cells, B-cell-depleted T cells, or PBMCs. Deeply sampled blood TCRbeta repertoires from subjects exposed to, actively infected with, or recovered from COVID-19 were included in the dataset. The repertoires were released in a freely available public database intended as a resource for research on the immune response to SARS-CoV-2. The samples were drawn from two sources: the first 160 participants of the ongoing ImmuneRACE study, and about 1,300 subjects contributed by 6 global collaborators. A de-identified subject ID, COVID-19 status, age in years and sex were almost always included in the sample metadata. HLA class I and class II types, where available, came from metadata supplied by the sample provider rather than from assay-based typing. The full study reports these points: The quantity of clinical and demographic metadata differed by source and by participant and was supplied without curation.

Turning to this clone: This clone's antigen is unknown. No base quality information exists; no much larger clone differs at one position.

Each collaborating institution followed its own protocols to collect whole blood in K2EDTA tubes. For TCRbeta analysis, collaborators shipped samples as frozen whole blood, isolated PBMCs, or DNA extracted from either of those sample types. The immunoSEQ Assay, a bias-controlled multiplex PCR, was used to amplify TCRbeta CDR3 regions from genomic DNA. The study's own analysis went as follows. Nucleated cell counts per sample were estimated from amplification of reference gene primers within the assay. To quantify the absolute abundance of each unique TCRbeta CDR3 rearrangement, sequence reads were collapsed and filtered. For each sample, productive Simpson clonality was calculated by taking the square root of Simpson's diversity index across productive rearrangements. TCRdb provides this immuneACCESS table in a form limited to in-frame rearrangements. Some clones are lacking; in checked studies, under half of them reflect an unresolved V gene, and why the rest are absent is not known. That table supplies the V and J calls and clone size; D and trimming were determined from the DNA. The sample table shows approximately 350,000 clones, and approximately 82% are seen once. The top ten constitute 3% of the sample.

The germline V gene sets CDR1 to SGHTA and CDR2 to FQGNSA. The trim is 1 base for V and 5 bases for J, with a gap of 12 bases between the germline ends. The CDR3 has 14 amino acids, counting the end cysteine and phenylalanine. Only the CDR3 region is kept as DNA, spanning 42 bases read in frame from base 1. The source material was peripheral blood. The chain is encoded by TRBV7-2 joined to TRBJ2-7, with a weak D call of TRBD2 (5 bases match). The sequence was collected from a man aged 30 to 45 with active or convalescent COVID-19. The DNA sequence reads TGTGCCAGCAGCTTAGTTACGGGGAACGACGAGCAGTACTTC. It specifies CASSLVTGNDEQYF. With the portions outside the CDR3 filled from the reference TRBV7-2 and TRBJ2-7 genes, the complete variable region becomes GAGVSQSPSNKVTEKGKDVELRCDPISGHTALYWYRQSLGQGLEFLIYFQGNSAPDKSGLPSDRFSAERTGGSVSTLTIQRTQQEDSAVYLCASSLVTGNDEQYFGPGTRLTVT.